This T cell receptor (beta chain) stems from a study of OX40 agonist ivuxolimab in advanced cancers. About the study: Patients took ivuxolimab, an agonistic anti-OX40 (CD134) antibody. Those treated in dose escalation had hepatocellular carcinoma, melanoma, renal cell cancer or head and neck cancer.

In regard to this clone: Antigen: not known.

Sequenced by immunoSEQ multiplex PCR; TCRdb stores in-frame clones only, minus some. In the table there are 55,000 to 65,000 clones, approximately 80% of which are singletons. Study results and limitations: Partly responding patients at 0.1-3.0 mg/kg showed some of the smallest clonal expansion. Average numbers of expanded clones were greater in CD8+ T cells than in CD4+.

Germline loops: CDR1 SGHTA, CDR2 FQGNSA. The CDR3 sequence is 15 residues long. This receptor was identified in an adult with an advanced solid tumor such as melanoma, head and neck, liver or kidney cancer. The source material was CD4+ or CD8+ T cells sorted from blood, sampled in a trial of the OX40 agonist ivuxolimab. This rearrangement joins TRBV7-2 to TRBJ2-5; weak D call: TRBD2 (6 bases). The DNA end is more similar to TRBJ2-7, so the J call may be wrong. CDR3 sequence: CASSPTSLSSYEQYF. The CDR3 nucleotides are TGTGCCAGCAGCCCGACTAGTCTTAGCTCCTACGAGCAGTACTTC.